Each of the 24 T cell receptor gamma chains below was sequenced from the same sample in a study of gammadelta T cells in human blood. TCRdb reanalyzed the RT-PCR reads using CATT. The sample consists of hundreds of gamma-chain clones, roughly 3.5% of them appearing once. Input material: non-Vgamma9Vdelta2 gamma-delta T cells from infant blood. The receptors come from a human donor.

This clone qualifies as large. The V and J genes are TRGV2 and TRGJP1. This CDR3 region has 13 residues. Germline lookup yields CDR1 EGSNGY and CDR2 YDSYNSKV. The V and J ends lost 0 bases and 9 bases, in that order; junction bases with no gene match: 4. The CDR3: CATWDGIRWFKIF. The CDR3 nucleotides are TGTGCCACCTGGGACGGGATCCGTTGGTTCAAGATATTT.

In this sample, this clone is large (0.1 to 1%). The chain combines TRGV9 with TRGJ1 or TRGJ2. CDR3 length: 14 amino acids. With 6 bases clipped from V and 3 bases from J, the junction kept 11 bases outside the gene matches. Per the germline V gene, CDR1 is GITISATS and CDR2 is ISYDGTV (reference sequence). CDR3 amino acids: CALWNDPAYYKKLF. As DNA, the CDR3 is TGTGCCTTGTGGAACGATCCTGCTTATTATAAGAAACTCTTT.

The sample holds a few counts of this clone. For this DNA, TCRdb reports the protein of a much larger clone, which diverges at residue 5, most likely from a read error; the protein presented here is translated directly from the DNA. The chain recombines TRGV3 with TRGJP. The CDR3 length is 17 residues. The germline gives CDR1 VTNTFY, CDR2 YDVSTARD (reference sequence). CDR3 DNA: TGTGCCACCTGGAACAGGCCGTCAGAGTTGGGCAAAAAAATCAAGGTATTT. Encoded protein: CATWNRPSELGKKIKVF.

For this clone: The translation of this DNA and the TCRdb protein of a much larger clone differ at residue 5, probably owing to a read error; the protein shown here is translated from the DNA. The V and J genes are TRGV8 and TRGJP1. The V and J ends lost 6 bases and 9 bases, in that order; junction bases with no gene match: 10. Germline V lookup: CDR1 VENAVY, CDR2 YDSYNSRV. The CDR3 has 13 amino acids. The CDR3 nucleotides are TGTGCCACCTGGAACCCAAGTCGTTGGTTCAAGATATTT. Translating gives CATWNPSRWFKIF.

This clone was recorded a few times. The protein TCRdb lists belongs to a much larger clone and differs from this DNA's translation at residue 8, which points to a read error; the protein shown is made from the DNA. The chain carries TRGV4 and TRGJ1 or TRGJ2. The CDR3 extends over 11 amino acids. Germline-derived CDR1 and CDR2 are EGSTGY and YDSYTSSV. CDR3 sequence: CATWRYYTKLF. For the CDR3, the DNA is TGTGCCACCTGGAGATATTATACGAAACTCTTT.

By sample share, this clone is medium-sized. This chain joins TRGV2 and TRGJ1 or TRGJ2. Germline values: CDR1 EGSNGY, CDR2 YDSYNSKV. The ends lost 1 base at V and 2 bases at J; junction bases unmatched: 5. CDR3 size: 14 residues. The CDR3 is CATWDGRDYYKKLF. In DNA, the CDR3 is TGTGCCACCTGGGACGGTCGCGATTATTATAAGAAACTCTTT.

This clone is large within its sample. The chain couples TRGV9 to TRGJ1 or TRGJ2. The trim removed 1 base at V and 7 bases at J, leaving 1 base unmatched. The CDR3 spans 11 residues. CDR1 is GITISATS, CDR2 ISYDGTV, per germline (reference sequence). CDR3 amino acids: CALWEVYKKLF. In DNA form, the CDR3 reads TGTGCCTTGTGGGAGGTCTATAAGAAACTCTTT.

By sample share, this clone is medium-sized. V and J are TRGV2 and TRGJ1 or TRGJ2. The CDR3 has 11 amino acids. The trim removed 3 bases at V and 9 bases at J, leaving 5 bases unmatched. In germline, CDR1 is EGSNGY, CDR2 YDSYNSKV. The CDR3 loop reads CATWDPSKKLF. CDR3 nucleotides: TGTGCCACCTGGGACCCATCTAAGAAACTCTTT.

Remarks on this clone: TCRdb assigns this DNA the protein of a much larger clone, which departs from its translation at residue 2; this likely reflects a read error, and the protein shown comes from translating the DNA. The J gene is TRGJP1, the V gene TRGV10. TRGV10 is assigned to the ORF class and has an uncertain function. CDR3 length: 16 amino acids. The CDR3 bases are TGTACTGCGTGGGATCCATCAATTACCACTGGTTGGTTCAAGATATTT. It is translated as CTAWDPSITTGWFKIF.

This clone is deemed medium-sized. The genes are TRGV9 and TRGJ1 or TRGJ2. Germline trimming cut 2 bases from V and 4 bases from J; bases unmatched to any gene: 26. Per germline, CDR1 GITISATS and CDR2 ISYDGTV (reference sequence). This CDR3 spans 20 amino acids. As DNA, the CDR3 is TGTGCCTTGTGGGAGGCACACTTCTTCCACGACAACCTAAAATATTATAAGAAACTCTTT. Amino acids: CALWEAHFFHDNLKYYKKLF.

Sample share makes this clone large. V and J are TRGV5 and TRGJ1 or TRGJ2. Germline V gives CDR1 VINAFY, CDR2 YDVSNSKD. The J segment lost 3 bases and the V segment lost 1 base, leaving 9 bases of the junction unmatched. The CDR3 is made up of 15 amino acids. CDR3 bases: TGTGCCACCTGGGACAGCCCCCTCTCTTATTATAAGAAACTCTTT. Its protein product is CATWDSPLSYYKKLF.

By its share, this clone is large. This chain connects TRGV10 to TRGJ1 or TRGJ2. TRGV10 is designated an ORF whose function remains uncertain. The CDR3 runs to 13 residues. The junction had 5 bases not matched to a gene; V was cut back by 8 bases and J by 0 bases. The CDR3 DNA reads TGTGCTGCGTGGGGCCAGAATTATTATAAGAAACTCTTT. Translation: CAAWGQNYYKKLF.

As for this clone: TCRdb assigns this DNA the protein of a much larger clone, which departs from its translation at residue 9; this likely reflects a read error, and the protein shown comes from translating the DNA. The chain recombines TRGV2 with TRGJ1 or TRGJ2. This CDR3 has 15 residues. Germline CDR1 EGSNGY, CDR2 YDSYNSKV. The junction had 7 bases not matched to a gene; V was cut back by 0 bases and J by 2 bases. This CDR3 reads CATWDGQAYYYKKLF. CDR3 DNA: TGTGCCACCTGGGACGGGCAGGCGTATTATTATAAGAAACTCTTT.

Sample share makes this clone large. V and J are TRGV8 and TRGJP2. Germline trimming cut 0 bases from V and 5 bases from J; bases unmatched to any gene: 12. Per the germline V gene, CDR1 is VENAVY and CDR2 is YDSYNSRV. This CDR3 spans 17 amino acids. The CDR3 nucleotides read TGTGCCACCTGGGATAGGCTCCCCGGAGAAAGTGATTGGATCAAGACGTTT. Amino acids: CATWDRLPGESDWIKTF.

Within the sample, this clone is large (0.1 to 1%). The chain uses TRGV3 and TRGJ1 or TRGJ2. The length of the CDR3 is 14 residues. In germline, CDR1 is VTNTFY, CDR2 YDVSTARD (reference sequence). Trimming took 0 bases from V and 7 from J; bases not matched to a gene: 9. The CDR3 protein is CATWDRPRGYKKLF. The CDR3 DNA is TGTGCCACCTGGGACAGGCCTCGAGGATATAAGAAACTCTTT.

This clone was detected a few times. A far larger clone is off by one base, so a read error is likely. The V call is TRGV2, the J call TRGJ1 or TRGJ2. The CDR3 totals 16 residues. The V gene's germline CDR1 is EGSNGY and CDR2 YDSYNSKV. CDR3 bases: TGTGCCACCTGGGACGGAGGGGAATCGAATTATTATAAGAAACTTTTT. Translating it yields CATWDGGESNYYKKLF.

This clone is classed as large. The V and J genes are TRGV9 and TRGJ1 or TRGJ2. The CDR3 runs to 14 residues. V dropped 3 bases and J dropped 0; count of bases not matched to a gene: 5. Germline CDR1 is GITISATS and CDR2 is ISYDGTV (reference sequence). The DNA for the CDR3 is TGTGCCTTGTGGGAGTTCCCGAATTATTATAAGAAACTCTTT. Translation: CALWEFPNYYKKLF.

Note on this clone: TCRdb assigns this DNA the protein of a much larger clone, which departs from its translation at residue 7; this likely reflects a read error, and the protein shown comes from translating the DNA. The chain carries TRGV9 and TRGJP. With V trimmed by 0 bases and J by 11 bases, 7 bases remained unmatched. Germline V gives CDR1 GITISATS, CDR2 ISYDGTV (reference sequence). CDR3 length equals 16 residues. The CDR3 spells CALWEVTGMGKKIKVF. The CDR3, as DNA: TGTGCCTTGTGGGAGGTGACAGGGATGGGCAAAAAAATCAAGGTATTT.

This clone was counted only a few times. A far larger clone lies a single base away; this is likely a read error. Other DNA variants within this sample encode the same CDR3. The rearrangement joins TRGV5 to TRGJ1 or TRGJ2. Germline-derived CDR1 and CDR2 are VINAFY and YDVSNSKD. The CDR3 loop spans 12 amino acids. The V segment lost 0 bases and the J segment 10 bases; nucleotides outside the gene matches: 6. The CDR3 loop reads CATWDRPRKKLF. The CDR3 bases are TGTGCCACCTGGGACAGGCCACGGAAGAAACTCTTT.

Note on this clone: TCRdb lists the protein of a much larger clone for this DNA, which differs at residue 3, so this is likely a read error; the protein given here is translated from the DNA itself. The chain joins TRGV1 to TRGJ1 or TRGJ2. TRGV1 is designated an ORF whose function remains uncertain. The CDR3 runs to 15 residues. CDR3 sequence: CAAWDRRGHCYKKLF. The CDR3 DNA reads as TGTGCCGCCTGGGACAGGCGTGGGCATTGTTATAAGAAACTCTTT.

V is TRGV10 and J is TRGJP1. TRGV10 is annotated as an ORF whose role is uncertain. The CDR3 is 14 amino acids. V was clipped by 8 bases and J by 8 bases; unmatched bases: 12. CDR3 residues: CAAWDYRGGWFKIF. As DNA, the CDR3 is TGTGCTGCGTGGGATTATAGGGGCGGTTGGTTCAAGATATTT.

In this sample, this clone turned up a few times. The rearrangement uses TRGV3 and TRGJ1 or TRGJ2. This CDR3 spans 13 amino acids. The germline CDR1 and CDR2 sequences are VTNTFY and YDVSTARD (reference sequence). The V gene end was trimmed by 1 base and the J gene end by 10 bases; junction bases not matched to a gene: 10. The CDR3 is CATWDSPSSKKLF. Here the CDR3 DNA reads TGTGCCACCTGGGACAGTCCGAGCTCCAAGAAACTCTTT.

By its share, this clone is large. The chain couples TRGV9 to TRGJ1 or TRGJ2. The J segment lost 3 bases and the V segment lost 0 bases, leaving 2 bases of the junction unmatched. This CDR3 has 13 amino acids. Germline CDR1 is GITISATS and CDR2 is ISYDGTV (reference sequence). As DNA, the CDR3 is TGTGCCTTGTGGGAGGTGCCTTATTATAAGAAACTCTTT. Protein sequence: CALWEVPYYKKLF.

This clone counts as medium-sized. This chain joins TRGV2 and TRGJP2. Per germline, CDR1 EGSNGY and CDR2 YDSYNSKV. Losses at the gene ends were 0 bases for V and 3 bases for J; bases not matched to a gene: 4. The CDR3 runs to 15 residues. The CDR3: CATWDGPGSDWIKTF. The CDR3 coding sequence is TGTGCCACCTGGGACGGGCCGGGTAGTGATTGGATCAAGACGTTT.